The 30 T cell receptor beta chains given below trace back to one sample, sequenced in a study of blood T cell repertoires in COVID-19. The repertoire was sequenced with immunoSEQ multiplex PCR; TCRdb's copy has only in-frame clones and lacks some. The table shows around 41,000 clones, with approximately 90% occurring only once. The sample taken for sequencing was peripheral blood. Source of these receptors: a woman aged 30 to 39 in a cohort sampled during active COVID-19.

The rearrangement joins TRBV10-3 to TRBJ2-5; the D is unclear. This CDR3 has 15 amino acids. Germline CDR1 is ENHRY and CDR2 is SYGVKD. V lost 2 bases and J 1 base, leaving 11 bases between the germline ends. The CDR3 protein is CAISEDSVVQETQYF. CDR3 DNA: TGTGCCATCAGTGAGGATTCGGTCGTCCAAGAGACCCAGTACTTC.

This chain uses TRBV11-2 with TRBJ2-5; 8 nucleotides align to TRBD1. This CDR3 spans 17 amino acids. The V segment lost 0 bases and the J segment 1 base; nucleotides outside the gene matches: 7. In germline, CDR1 is SGHAT, CDR2 FQNNGV. The CDR3 bases are TGTGCCAGCAGCTTAGATCTCGCCAGGGGGCGCCAAGAGACCCAGTACTTC. Protein: CASSLDLARGRQETQYF. Combining the CDR3 with reference TRBV11-2 and TRBJ2-5 gives the whole variable domain EAGVAQSPRYKIIEKRQSVAFWCNPISGHATLYWYQQILGQGPKLLIQFQNNGVVDDSQLPKDRFSAERLKGVDSTLKIQPAKLEDSAVYLCASSLDLARGRQETQYFGPGTRLLVL.

The chain uses TRBV28 and TRBJ2-1, with D tentatively TRBD2 (6 bases). Germline V CDR1 and CDR2: MDHEN, SYDVKM. CDR3 length: 14 amino acids. The V gene lost 4 bases and the J gene lost 4 bases, with 11 bases spanning the gap. Written as DNA, the CDR3 is TGTGCCAGCAGTTATAGCGGCAAGTACAATGAGCAGTTCTTC. Amino acid sequence: CASSYSGKYNEQFF.

The rearrangement links TRBV7-3 to TRBJ2-1; the D is unclear. The CDR3 contains 15 residues. The germline V and J ends were trimmed by 5 bases and 4 bases, with 15 bases remaining between them. Per germline, CDR1 SGHTA and CDR2 FQGTGA. The CDR3 nucleotides are TGTGCCAGCAGCCCCCTAAGTTTGCGGTACAATGAGCAGTTCTTC. Its protein product is CASSPLSLRYNEQFF.

The chain couples TRBV6-5 to TRBJ1-2, with D possibly matching TRBD1 (5 bases). V lost 7 bases and J 7 bases, leaving 19 bases between the germline ends. In germline, CDR1 is MNHEY, CDR2 SVGAGI. The CDR3 totals 14 residues. The CDR3 spells CASIDSGWSSGYTF. The CDR3 coding sequence is TGTGCCAGCATAGACAGTGGGTGGTCCTCTGGCTACACCTTC.

This chain links TRBV6-4 with TRBJ2-5; 7 bases map to TRBD2. This CDR3 comprises 17 residues. V dropped 0 bases and J dropped 0; count of bases not matched to a gene: 7. Germline V lookup: CDR1 MRHNA, CDR2 SNTAGT. CDR3 DNA sequence: TGTGCCAGCAGTGACTCTTGGCGGGAGAGGTACCAAGAGACCCAGTACTTC. Its translation: CASSDSWRERYQETQYF.

The V and J genes are TRBV5-1 and TRBJ1-5; tentative D call: TRBD1 (6 bases). Trimming took 5 bases from V and 4 from J, leaving 22 bases between them. Germline V gene data show CDR1 as SGHRS and CDR2 as YFSETQ. The length of the CDR3 is 17 residues. CDR3: CASRRLPGTRTNQPQHF. The DNA for the CDR3 is TGCGCCAGCAGACGCCTGCCGGGGACACGGACAAATCAGCCCCAGCATTTT. Full variable domain (missing parts from reference TRBV5-1 and TRBJ1-5): KAGVTQTPRYLIKTRGQQVTLSCSPISGHRSVSWYQQTPGQGLQFLFEYFSETQRNKGNFPGRFSGRQFSNSRSEMNVSTLELGDSALYLCASRRLPGTRTNQPQHFGDGTRLSIL.

CDR3 DNA: TGTGCCAGCAGCTCAAAGGGGGAGACCCAGTACTTC. Its protein product is CASSSKGETQYF. The chain combines TRBV7-9 with TRBJ2-5; possibly TRBD1 for D (5 bases). CDR3 length equals 12 residues. Deletions cut 4 bases from V and 5 bases from J, with 8 bases between. In germline, CDR1 is SEHNR, CDR2 FQNEAQ (reference sequence).

This chain links TRBV27 with TRBJ2-2; D gene unclear. This CDR3 spans 12 amino acids. Looked up from germline, CDR1 is MNHEY and CDR2 is SMNVEV (reference sequence). V shed 5 bases and J shed 5 bases, with 6 bases lying between them. The chain's CDR3 is CASSPPTGELFF. Written as DNA, the CDR3 is TGTGCCAGCAGTCCTCCGACCGGGGAGCTGTTTTTT.

This chain connects TRBV11-2 to TRBJ2-7, with D hard to call. This CDR3 comprises 11 residues. V was trimmed by 5 bases and J by 4 bases, leaving 6 bases between them. Germline-derived CDR1 and CDR2 are SGHAT and FQNNGV. The CDR3 loop reads CASSRVYEQYF. The CDR3, as DNA: TGTGCCAGCAGCCGAGTTTACGAGCAGTACTTC.

The chain has TRBV30 and TRBJ1-1; no clear D gene. Trimming stripped 0 bases from V and 9 bases from J, with 14 bases between. This CDR3 comprises 13 residues. CDR1 and CDR2 from the germline V gene are GTSNPN and SVGIG (reference sequence). CDR3 residues: CAWSVRAAKKAFF. Written as DNA, the CDR3 is TGTGCCTGGAGTGTGAGGGCGGCGAAAAAAGCTTTCTTT.

The chain is built from TRBV5-4 and TRBJ2-3; possibly TRBD2 for D (6 bases). The CDR3 is made up of 14 amino acids. Looked up from germline, CDR1 is SGHNT and CDR2 is YYREEE (reference sequence). The ends were cut back, 2 bases at V and 1 base at J, with 8 bases in the middle. CDR3 residues: CASSFWGGTDTQYF. CDR3 bases: TGTGCCAGCAGCTTTTGGGGGGGCACAGATACGCAGTATTTT.

The rearrangement uses TRBV24-1 and TRBJ1-5; D not certain. The CDR3 totals 12 residues. The V end lost 4 bases, the J end lost 9 bases, and 9 bases lay between the germline ends. The germline gives CDR1 KGHDR, CDR2 SFDVKD. CDR3 DNA: TGTGCCACCAGTGACCCGCCGGGGCCCCAGCATTTT. It codes for CATSDPPGPQHF.

The chain recombines TRBV7-8 with TRBJ2-7, with 7 bases matching TRBD2. CDR3 length: 16 amino acids. Germline CDR1 reads SGHVS; CDR2 reads FQNEAQ. Trimming removed 1 base from V and 0 bases from J; junction bases left unmatched: 6. As DNA, the CDR3 is TGTGCCAGCAGCTTAGGACTAGCTTTCGACTCCTACGAGCAGTACTTC. This codes for CASSLGLAFDSYEQYF. Full variable domain (missing parts from reference TRBV7-8 and TRBJ2-7): GAGVSQSPRYKVAKRGQDVALRCDPISGHVSLFWYQQALGQGPEFLTYFQNEAQLDKSGLPSDRFFAERPEGSVSTLKIQRTQQEDSAVYLCASSLGLAFDSYEQYFGPGTRLTVT.

This chain joins TRBV5-1 and TRBJ1-1; the D gene is possibly TRBD1 (5 bases). Trimming took 4 bases from V and 4 from J, leaving 14 bases between them. This CDR3 region has 14 residues. CDR1 and CDR2 (germline): SGHRS, YFSETQ. CDR3 bases: TGCGCCAGCAGCCCTGGGACTACCAGCACTGAAGCTTTCTTT. Protein sequence: CASSPGTTSTEAFF. The full variable domain, its missing parts supplied by reference TRBV5-1 and TRBJ1-1, is KAGVTQTPRYLIKTRGQQVTLSCSPISGHRSVSWYQQTPGQGLQFLFEYFSETQRNKGNFPGRFSGRQFSNSRSEMNVSTLELGDSALYLCASSPGTTSTEAFFGQGTRLTVV.

The rearrangement joins TRBV27 to TRBJ1-1; no reliable D call. CDR1 is MNHEY, CDR2 SMNVEV, per germline (reference sequence). The CDR3 spans 16 residues. Deletions cut 5 bases from V and 5 bases from J, with 21 bases between. Written as DNA, the CDR3 is TGTGCCAGCAGTCCATTCGTACAGTCGCTTGCGACTGAAGCTTTCTTT. Its translation: CASSPFVQSLATEAFF.

The chain combines TRBV10-3 with TRBJ2-7; D gene ambiguous. CDR1 and CDR2 (germline): ENHRY, SYGVKD. CDR3 length: 13 residues. Trimming removed 4 bases from V and 0 bases from J, with 7 bases in between. CDR3 DNA sequence: TGTGCCATCAGTGCGCAGGTCTCCTACGAGCAGTACTTC. Protein sequence: CAISAQVSYEQYF.

The chain employs TRBV15 and TRBJ2-5; 7 bases align to TRBD2. The CDR3 spans 15 residues. Germline CDR1 and CDR2: LNHNV and YYDKDF (reference sequence). Germline trimming cut 0 bases from V and 6 bases from J; bases unmatched to any gene: 7. Here the CDR3 DNA reads TGTGCCACCAGCAGAGATCAAGCGGGAAGTCAGACCCAGTACTTC. Protein product: CATSRDQAGSQTQYF.

This chain uses TRBV5-6 with TRBJ2-2; D is ambiguous. Looked up from germline, CDR1 is SGHDT and CDR2 is YYEEEE. V lost 4 bases to trimming and J lost 3 bases, with 19 bases between them. The CDR3 contains 17 residues. The CDR3 sequence: CASSPGWSGSDTGELFF. CDR3 bases: TGTGCCAGCAGCCCCGGATGGTCGGGTTCGGACACCGGGGAGCTGTTTTTT.

The gene calls are TRBV6-5 and TRBJ1-5; D is perhaps TRBD1 (5 bases). The CDR3 is made up of 13 amino acids. Between the trimmed V and J ends, which lost 7 bases and 7 bases, there was a span of 14 bases. Germline CDR1 reads MNHEY; CDR2 reads SVGAGI. Here the CDR3 reads CASNRGWGQPQHF. The CDR3 DNA follows: TGTGCCAGCAACCGGGGGTGGGGGCAGCCCCAGCATTTT.

The chain couples TRBV5-4 to TRBJ2-1; 11 bases map to TRBD2. Germline V CDR1 and CDR2: SGHNT, YYREEE (reference sequence). The CDR3 has 15 residues. V lost 6 bases and J lost 3; bases outside the gene matches: 5. CDR3 bases: TGTGCCAGCACTACTACTAGCGGGAGCTACAATGAGCAGTTCTTC. Its protein product is CASTTTSGSYNEQFF.

This clone came up once. The chain carries TRBV7-9 and TRBJ2-2; 8 nucleotides align to TRBD2. The ends lost 5 bases at V and 7 bases at J; junction bases unmatched: 9. This CDR3 has 15 residues. Per the germline V gene, CDR1 is SEHNR and CDR2 is FQNEAQ (reference sequence). The CDR3 DNA is TGTGCCAGCAGCACCCAGAGCGGGAGTGTCGGGGAGCTGTTTTTT. This gives the protein CASSTQSGSVGELFF.

The chain uses TRBV12-3 or TRBV12-4 and TRBJ2-3, with D perhaps TRBD1 (6 bases). The CDR3 is 13 residues long. Trimming stripped 2 bases from V and 5 bases from J, with 8 bases between. This chain's CDR3 is CASSLRGGDTQYF. The CDR3 DNA reads as TGTGCCAGCAGTTTACGAGGGGGAGATACGCAGTATTTT.

V gene TRBV29-1 combines with J gene TRBJ1-1; D gene uncertain. CDR1 and CDR2 from the germline V gene are SQVTM and ANQGSEA. The CDR3 is made up of 12 amino acids. V was shortened by 4 bases and J by 1 base, with 7 bases between the two germline ends. In nucleotides, the CDR3 is TGCAGCGTTGGGAGGGCGAACACTGAAGCTTTCTTT. Translation: CSVGRANTEAFF. Looking up the rest from reference TRBV29-1 and TRBJ1-1 gives the full variable domain: SAVISQKPSRDICQRGTSLTIQCQVDSQVTMMFWYRQQPGQSLTLIATANQGSEATYESGFVIDKFPISRPNLTFSTLTVSNMSPEDSSIYLCSVGRANTEAFFGQGTRLTVV.

V usage is TRBV6-1 and J usage is TRBJ2-7, with 12 bases lining up with TRBD2. Trimming at V came to 1 base and at J to 11 bases, leaving 18 bases not matched to a gene. Germline V gene sequence: CDR1 MNHNS, CDR2 SASEGT. CDR3 length: 18 residues. CDR3 sequence: CASSEGLGTSGSISLEYF. CDR3 nucleotide sequence: TGTGCCAGCAGTGAAGGTCTTGGGACTAGCGGGTCTATCTCGCTCGAGTACTTC.

The chain recombines TRBV13 with TRBJ2-3; 8 nucleotides align to TRBD1. This CDR3 contains 15 residues. The ends lost 4 bases at V and 0 bases at J; junction bases unmatched: 3. CDR1 and CDR2 from the germline V gene are PRHDT and FYEKMQ (reference sequence). CDR3 amino acids: CASSSGQGSTDTQYF. CDR3 DNA sequence: TGTGCCAGCAGCTCCGGACAGGGAAGCACAGATACGCAGTATTTT.

The V and J genes are TRBV7-6 and TRBJ2-7, with TRBD2 identical over 12 bases. Germline V gives CDR1 SGHVS, CDR2 FNYEAQ. V shed 5 bases, J shed 4 bases, and the junction held 12 bases outside the gene matches. This CDR3 has 17 residues. The DNA for the CDR3 is TGTGCCAGCAGCCCACGGACTAGCGGGGAAGGGGGGTACGAGCAGTACTTC. Its protein product is CASSPRTSGEGGYEQYF. The full variable domain, rest sourced from reference TRBV7-6 and TRBJ2-7, is GAGVSQSPRYKVTKRGQDVALRCDPISGHVSLYWYRQALGQGPEFLTYFNYEAQQDKSGLPNDRFSAERPEGSISTLTIQRTEQRDSAMYRCASSPRTSGEGGYEQYFGPGTRLTVT.

V is TRBV7-2 and J is TRBJ2-3; 8 bases align to TRBD2. Germline V gene data show CDR1 as SGHTA and CDR2 as FQGNSA. The V segment lost 0 bases and the J segment 6 bases; nucleotides outside the gene matches: 11. This CDR3 comprises 17 residues. The CDR3 sequence is CASSLAPAGVGGDTQYF. The CDR3 bases are TGTGCCAGCAGCTTAGCGCCAGCGGGAGTCGGGGGGGATACGCAGTATTTT.

The chain is built from TRBV3-1 (or the pseudogene TRBV3-2) and TRBJ2-1; D is possibly TRBD1 (5 bases). Germline lookup yields CDR1 LGHDT and CDR2 YNNKEL (reference sequence). The V end lost 6 bases, the J end lost 6 bases, and 15 bases lay between the germline ends. The CDR3 sequence is 14 residues long. CDR3 in DNA: TGTGCCAGCAGACGACTGGGGCCATCCAATGAGCAGTTCTTC. This sequence encodes CASRRLGPSNEQFF.

The chain uses TRBV7-2 and TRBJ2-1; D not certain. Trimming pared 3 bases from V and 3 bases from J, leaving 6 bases between. The germline V gene has CDR1 SGHTA and CDR2 FQGNSA. The CDR3 is made up of 13 amino acids. The CDR3 coding sequence is TGTGCCAGCAGCTTGGGCAACTACAATGAGCAGTTCTTC. Translated, it gives CASSLGNYNEQFF.